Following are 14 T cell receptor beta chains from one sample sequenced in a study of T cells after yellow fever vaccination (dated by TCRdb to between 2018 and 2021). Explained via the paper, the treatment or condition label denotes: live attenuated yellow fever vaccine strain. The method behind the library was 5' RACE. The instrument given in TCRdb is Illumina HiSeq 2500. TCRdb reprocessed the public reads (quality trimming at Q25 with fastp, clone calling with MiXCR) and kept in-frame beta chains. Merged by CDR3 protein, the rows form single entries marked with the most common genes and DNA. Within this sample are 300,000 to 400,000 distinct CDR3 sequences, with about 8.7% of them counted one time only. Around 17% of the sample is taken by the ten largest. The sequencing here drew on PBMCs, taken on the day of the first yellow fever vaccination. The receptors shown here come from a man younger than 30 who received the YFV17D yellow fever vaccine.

The CDR3 DNA follows: TGTGCCATCAGTCCTGGGGGGACCGGGGAGGGTTCTGAAGCTTTCTTT. It codes for CAISPGGTGEGSEAFF. V gene TRBV10-3 combines with J gene TRBJ1-1; possibly TRBD1 for D (5 bases). The CDR3 consists of 16 residues. From germline, CDR1 is ENHRY and CDR2 SYGVKD. Trimming cost V 5 bases and J 6 bases, with 22 bases left between them.

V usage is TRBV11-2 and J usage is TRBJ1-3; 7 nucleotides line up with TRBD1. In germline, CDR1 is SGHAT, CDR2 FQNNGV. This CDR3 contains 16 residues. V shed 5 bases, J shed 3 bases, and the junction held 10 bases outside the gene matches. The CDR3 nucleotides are TGTGCCAGCAGCCTCGACAGGGCCGGCGTTGGAAACACCATATATTTT. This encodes CASSLDRAGVGNTIYF. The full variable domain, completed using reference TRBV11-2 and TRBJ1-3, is EAGVAQSPRYKIIEKRQSVAFWCNPISGHATLYWYQQILGQGPKLLIQFQNNGVVDDSQLPKDRFSAERLKGVDSTLKIQPAKLEDSAVYLCASSLDRAGVGNTIYFGEGSWLTVV.

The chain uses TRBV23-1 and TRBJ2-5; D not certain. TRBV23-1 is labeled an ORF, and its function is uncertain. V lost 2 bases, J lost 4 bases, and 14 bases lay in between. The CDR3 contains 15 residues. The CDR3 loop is CASSQKLRPAETQYF. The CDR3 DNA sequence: TGCGCCAGCAGTCAAAAGCTGCGCCCAGCAGAGACCCAGTACTTC.

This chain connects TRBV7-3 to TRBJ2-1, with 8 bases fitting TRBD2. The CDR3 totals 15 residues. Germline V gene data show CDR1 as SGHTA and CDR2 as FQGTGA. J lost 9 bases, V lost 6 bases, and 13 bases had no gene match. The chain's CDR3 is CASRLTGGPSSEQFF. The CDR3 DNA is TGTGCCAGCAGGCTGACGGGGGGGCCATCTAGTGAGCAGTTCTTC.

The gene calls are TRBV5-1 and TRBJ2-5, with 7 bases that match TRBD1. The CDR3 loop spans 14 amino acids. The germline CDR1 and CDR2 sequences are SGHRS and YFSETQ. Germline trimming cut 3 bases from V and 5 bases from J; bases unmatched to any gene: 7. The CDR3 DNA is TGCGCCAGCAGCTCATTGAGCAGGGGGGAGACCCAGTACTTC. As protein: CASSSLSRGETQYF.

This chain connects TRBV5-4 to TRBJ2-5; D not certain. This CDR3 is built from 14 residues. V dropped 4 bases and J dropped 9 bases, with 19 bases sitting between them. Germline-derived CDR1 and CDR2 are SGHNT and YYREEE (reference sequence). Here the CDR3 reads CASSPDAFLTAQYF. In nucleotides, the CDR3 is TGTGCCAGCAGCCCTGACGCCTTTCTGACCGCCCAGTACTTC.

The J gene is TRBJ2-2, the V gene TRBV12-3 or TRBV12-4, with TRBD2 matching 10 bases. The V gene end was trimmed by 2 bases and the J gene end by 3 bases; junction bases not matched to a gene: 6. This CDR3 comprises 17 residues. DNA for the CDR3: TGTGCCAGCAGTTTATATCTGGGACTAGCGTACACCGGGGAGCTGTTTTTT. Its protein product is CASSLYLGLAYTGELFF.

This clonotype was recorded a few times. The CDR3 DNA reads TGTGCCAGCTCACCACAGGGGACTGGAACCGGGGAGCTGTTTTTT. Protein: CASSPQGTGTGELFF. This chain joins TRBV18 and TRBJ2-2; TRBD2 might be the D (6 bases). The V gene's germline CDR1 is KGHSH and CDR2 LQKENI. This CDR3 spans 15 amino acids. Trimming stripped 1 base from V and 5 bases from J, with 11 bases between.

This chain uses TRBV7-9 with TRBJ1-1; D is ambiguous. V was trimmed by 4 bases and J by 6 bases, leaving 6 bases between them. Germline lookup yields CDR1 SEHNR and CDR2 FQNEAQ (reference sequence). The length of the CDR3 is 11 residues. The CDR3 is CASSYYAEAFF. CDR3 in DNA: TGTGCCAGCAGCTACTACGCTGAAGCTTTCTTT.

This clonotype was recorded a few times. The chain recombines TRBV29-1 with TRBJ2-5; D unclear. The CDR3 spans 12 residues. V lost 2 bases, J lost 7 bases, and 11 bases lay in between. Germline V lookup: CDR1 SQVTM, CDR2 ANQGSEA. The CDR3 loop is CSVELLEATQYF. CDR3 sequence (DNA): TGCAGCGTTGAACTTCTTGAGGCGACCCAGTACTTC. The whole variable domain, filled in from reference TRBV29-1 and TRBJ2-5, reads SAVISQKPSRDICQRGTSLTIQCQVDSQVTMMFWYRQQPGQSLTLIATANQGSEATYESGFVIDKFPISRPNLTFSTLTVSNMSPEDSSIYLCSVELLEATQYFGPGTRLLVL.

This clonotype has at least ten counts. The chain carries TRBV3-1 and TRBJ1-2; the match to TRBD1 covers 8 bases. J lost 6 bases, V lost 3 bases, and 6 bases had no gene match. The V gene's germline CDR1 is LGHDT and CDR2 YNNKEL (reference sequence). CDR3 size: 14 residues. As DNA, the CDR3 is TGTGCCAGCAGCCACCTCACAGGGGGTAATGGCTACACCTTC. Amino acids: CASSHLTGGNGYTF.

The CDR3 region has the DNA TGTGCCAGCAGGACCATTACAGATACGCAGTATTTT. Its protein is CASRTITDTQYF. This chain links TRBV28 with TRBJ2-3; D call uncertain. Germline V CDR1 and CDR2: MDHEN, SYDVKM. CDR3 length: 12 amino acids. Trimming took 6 bases from V and 3 from J, leaving 7 bases between them.

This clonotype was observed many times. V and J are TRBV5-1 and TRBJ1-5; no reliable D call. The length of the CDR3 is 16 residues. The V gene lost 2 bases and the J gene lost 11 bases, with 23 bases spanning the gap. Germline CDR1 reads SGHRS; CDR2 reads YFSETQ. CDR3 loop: CASSFGPGLSGMTQHF. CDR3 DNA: TGCGCCAGCAGCTTCGGCCCGGGTCTGTCAGGAATGACCCAGCATTTT.

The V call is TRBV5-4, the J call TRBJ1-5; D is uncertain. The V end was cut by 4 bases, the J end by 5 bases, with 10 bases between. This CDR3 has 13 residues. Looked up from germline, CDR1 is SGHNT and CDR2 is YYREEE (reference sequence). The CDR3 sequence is CASSLDLDQPQHF. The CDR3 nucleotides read TGTGCCAGCAGCCTTGACCTAGATCAGCCCCAGCATTTT. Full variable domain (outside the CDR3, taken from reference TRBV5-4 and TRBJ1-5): ETGVTQSPTHLIKTRGQQVTLRCSSQSGHNTVSWYQQALGQGPQFIFQYYREEENGRGNFPPRFSGLQFPNYSSELNVNALELDDSALYLCASSLDLDQPQHFGDGTRLSIL.